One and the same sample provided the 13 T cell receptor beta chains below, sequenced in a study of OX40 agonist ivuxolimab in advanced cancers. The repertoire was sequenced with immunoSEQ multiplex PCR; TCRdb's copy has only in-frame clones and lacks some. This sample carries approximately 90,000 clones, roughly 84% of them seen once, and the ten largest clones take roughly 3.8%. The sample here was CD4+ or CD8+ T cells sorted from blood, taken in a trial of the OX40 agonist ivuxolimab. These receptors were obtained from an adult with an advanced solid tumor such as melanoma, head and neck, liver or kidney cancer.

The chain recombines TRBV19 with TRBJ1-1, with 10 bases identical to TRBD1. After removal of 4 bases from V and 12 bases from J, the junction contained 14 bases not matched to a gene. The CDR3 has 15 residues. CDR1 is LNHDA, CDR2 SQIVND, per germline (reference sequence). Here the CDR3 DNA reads TGTGCCAGTAGTACTCTAGCCGCCAGGGACAGGGGTTCTTTCTTT. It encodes CASSTLAARDRGSFF.

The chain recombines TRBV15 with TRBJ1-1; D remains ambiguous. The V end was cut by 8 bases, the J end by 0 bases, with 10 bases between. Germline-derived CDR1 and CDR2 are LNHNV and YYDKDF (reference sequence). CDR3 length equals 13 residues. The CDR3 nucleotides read TGTGCCACCCGGTTAGAACTGAACACTGAAGCTTTCTTT. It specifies CATRLELNTEAFF.

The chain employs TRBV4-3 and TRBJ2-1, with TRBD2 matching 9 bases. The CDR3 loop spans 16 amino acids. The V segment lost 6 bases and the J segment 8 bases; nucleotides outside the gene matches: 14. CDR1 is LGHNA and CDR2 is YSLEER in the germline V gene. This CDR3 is CASSPWTSAPSHEQFF. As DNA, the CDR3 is TGCGCCAGCAGTCCCTGGACTAGCGCACCCTCTCATGAGCAGTTCTTC.

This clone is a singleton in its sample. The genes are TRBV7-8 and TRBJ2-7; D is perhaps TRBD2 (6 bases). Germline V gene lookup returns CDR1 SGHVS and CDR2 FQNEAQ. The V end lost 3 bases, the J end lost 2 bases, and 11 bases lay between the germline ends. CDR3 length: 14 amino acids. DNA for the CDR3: TGTGCCAGCAGCTTTTATAGGGAGGCCTACGAGCAGTACTTC. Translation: CASSFYREAYEQYF.

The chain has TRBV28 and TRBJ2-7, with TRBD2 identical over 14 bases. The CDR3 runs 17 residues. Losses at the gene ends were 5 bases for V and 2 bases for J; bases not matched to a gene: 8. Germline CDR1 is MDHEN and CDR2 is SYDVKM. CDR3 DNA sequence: TGTGCCAGCAGTCCCCGGACTAGCGGGAGGCGCGCCTACGAGCAGTACTTC. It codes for CASSPRTSGRRAYEQYF.

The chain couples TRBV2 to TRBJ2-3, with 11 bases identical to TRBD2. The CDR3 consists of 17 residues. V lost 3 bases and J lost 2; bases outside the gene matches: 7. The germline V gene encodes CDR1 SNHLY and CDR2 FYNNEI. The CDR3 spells CASSDPSGLADTDTQYF. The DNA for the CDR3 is TGTGCCAGCAGTGACCCCTCGGGACTAGCGGACACAGATACGCAGTATTTT.

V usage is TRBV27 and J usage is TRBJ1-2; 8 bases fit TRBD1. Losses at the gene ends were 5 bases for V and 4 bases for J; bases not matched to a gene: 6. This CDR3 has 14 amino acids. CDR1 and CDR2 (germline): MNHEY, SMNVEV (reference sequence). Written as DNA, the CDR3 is TGTGCCAGCAGTAAACTTGACAGGGGCTATGGCTACACCTTC. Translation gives CASSKLDRGYGYTF.

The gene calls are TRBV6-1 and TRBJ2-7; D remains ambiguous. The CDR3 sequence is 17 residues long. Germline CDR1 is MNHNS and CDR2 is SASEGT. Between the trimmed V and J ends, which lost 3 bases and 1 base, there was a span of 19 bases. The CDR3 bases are TGTGCCAGCAGTGATAATTGGCGGATGGGCTCTTCCTACGAGCAGTACTTC. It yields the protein CASSDNWRMGSSYEQYF.

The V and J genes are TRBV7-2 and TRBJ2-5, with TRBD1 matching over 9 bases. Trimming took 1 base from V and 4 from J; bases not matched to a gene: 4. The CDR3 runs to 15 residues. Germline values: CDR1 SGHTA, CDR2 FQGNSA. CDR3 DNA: TGTGCCAGCAGCTTAGGGACAGGGGTAGGAGAGACCCAGTACTTC. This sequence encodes CASSLGTGVGETQYF. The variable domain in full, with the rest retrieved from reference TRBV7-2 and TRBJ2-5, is GAGVSQSPSNKVTEKGKDVELRCDPISGHTALYWYRQSLGQGLEFLIYFQGNSAPDKSGLPSDRFSAERTGGSVSTLTIQRTQQEDSAVYLCASSLGTGVGETQYFGPGTRLLVL.

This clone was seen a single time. CDR3 coding DNA: TGTGCCACCAGCAGAGATTACTACGAGCAGTACTTC. It is translated as CATSRDYYEQYF. V and J are TRBV15 and TRBJ2-7; D call uncertain. The CDR3 spans 12 residues. The germline V gene has CDR1 LNHNV and CDR2 YYDKDF (reference sequence). The germline V and J ends were trimmed by 0 bases and 3 bases, with 3 bases remaining between them.

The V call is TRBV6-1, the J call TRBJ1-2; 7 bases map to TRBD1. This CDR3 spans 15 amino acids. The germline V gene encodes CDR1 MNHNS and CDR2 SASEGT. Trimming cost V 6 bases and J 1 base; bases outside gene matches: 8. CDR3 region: CASRSGTAHNYGYTF. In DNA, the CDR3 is TGTGCCAGCAGATCCGGGACAGCCCATAACTATGGCTACACCTTC.

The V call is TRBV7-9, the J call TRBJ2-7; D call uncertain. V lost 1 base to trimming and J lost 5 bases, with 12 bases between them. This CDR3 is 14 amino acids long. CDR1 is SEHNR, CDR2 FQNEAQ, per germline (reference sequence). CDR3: CASSLESPANEQYF. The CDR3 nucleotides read TGTGCCAGCAGCTTAGAATCCCCCGCTAACGAGCAGTACTTC.

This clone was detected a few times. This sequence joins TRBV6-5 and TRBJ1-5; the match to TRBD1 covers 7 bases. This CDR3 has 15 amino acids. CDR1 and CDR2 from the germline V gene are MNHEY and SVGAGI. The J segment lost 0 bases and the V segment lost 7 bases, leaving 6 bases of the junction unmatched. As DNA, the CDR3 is TGTGCCAGCAAAATGGACAGGAATAGCAATCAGCCCCAGCATTTT. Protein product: CASKMDRNSNQPQHF.